This T cell receptor (beta chain) was recovered during a study of siplizumab effects on memory and regulatory T cells. Concerning this clone: Its antigen is undetermined.

Germline assignment: CDR1 SEHNR and CDR2 FQNEAQ (reference sequence). V lost 0 bases and J 6 bases, leaving 5 bases between the germline ends. This CDR3 has 12 amino acids. Study outcomes and limitations: Memory cells seemed less diverse than naive T cells, which also seemed major contributors to the alloresponse. Sequences below about 10^-5 frequency were poorly captured. As a result, only a minor fraction of alloreactive clones mapped to unstimulated subsets. In siplizumab conditions, mappable alloreactive CD4+ clones averaged around 69% Treg-derived, against around 30% in controls.

Here immunoSEQ multiplex PCR was the method, and the copy in TCRdb shows in-frame clones only, minus some. This table has about 52,000 clones, under 98% appearing once. This chain uses TRBV7-9 with TRBJ1-2; D unclear. The sequencing sample was made of naive CD4+ T cells sorted from blood. The receptor's source is a human donor in good health. The CDR3 loop reads CASSLARDGYTF. The CDR3 DNA reads as TGTGCCAGCAGCTTAGCGAGGGATGGCTACACCTTC.